Given below is one TCR beta chain in context. Sequencing used immunoSEQ multiplex PCR; TCRdb keeps in-frame clones, though not all of them. The sample consists of 35,000 to 40,000 clones, over 80% of them appearing once. Germline lookup yields CDR1 SEHNR and CDR2 FQNEAQ (reference sequence). V shed 5 bases and J shed 3 bases, with 16 bases lying between them. The CDR3 runs 16 residues. The data originate from a study of blood T cell repertoires in COVID-19. Overall study context: Italy, Spain and the United States were the sources of the convalescent and acute COVID-19 samples.

Sequences were obtained from peripheral blood. The rearrangement joins TRBV7-9 to TRBJ1-4, with no clear D. The sequence came from a human donor in a cohort sampled during active COVID-19. The CDR3 loop reads CASSPMGGRANEKLFF. In DNA form, the CDR3 reads TGTGCCAGCAGCCCGATGGGCGGGAGGGCTAATGAAAAACTGTTTTTT.